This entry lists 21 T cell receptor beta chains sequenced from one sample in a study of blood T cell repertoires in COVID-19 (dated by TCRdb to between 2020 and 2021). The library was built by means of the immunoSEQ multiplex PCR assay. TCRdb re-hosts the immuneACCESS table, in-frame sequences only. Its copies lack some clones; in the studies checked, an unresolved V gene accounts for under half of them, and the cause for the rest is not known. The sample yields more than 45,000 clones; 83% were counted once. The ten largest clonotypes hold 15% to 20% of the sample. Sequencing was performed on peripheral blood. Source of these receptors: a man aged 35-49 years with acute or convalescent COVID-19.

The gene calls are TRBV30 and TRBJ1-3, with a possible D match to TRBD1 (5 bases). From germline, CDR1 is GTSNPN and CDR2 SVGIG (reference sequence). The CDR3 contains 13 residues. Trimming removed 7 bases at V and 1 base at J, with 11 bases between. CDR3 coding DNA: TGTGCCTTCCCCACAGGATCTGGAAACACCATATATTTT. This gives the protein CAFPTGSGNTIYF. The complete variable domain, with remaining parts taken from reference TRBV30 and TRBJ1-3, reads SQTIHQWPATLVQPVGSPLSLECTVEGTSNPNLYWYRQAAGRGLQLLFYSVGIGQISSEVPQNLSASRPQDRQFILSSKKLLLSDSGFYLCAFPTGSGNTIYFGEGSWLTVV.

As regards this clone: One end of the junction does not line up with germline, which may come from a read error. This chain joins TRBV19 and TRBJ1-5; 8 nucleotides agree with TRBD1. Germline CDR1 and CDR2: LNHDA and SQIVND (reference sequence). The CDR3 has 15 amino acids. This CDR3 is CASSTGTGRNQPQHF. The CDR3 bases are TGCGCCAGTAGTACCGGGACAGGCCGCAATCAGCCCCAGCATTTT.

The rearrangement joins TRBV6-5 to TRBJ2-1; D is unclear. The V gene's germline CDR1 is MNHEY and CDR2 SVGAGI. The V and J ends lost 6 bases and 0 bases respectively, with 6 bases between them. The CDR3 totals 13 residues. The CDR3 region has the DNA TGTGCCAGCAGGGCGGTCTCCTACAATGAGCAGTTCTTC. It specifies CASRAVSYNEQFF.

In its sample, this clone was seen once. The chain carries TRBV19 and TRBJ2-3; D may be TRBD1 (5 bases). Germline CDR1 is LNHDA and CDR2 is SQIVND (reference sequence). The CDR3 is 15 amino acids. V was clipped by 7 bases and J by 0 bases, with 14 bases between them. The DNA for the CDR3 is TGTGCCAGTACCGCCTCGGACATTAGCACAGATACGCAGTATTTT. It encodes CASTASDISTDTQYF.

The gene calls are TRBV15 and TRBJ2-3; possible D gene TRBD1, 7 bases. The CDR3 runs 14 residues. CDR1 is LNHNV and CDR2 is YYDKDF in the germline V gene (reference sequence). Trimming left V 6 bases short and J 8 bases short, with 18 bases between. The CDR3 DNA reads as TGTGCCACCAGGGGAGGACAGGTCGAAATTACGCAGTATTTT. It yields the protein CATRGGQVEITQYF. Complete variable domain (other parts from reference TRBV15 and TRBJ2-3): DAMVIQNPRYQVTQFGKPVTLSCSQTLNHNVMYWYQQKSSQAPKLLFHYYDKDFNNEADTPDNFQSRRPNTSFCFLDIRSPGLGDTAMYLCATRGGQVEITQYFGPGTRLTVL.

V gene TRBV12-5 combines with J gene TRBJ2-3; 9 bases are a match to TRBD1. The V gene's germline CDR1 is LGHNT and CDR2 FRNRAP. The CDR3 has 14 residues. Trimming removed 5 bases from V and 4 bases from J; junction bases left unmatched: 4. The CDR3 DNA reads TGTGCTAGTGGTAAGGGACAGGGACCAGATACGCAGTATTTT. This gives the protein CASGKGQGPDTQYF.

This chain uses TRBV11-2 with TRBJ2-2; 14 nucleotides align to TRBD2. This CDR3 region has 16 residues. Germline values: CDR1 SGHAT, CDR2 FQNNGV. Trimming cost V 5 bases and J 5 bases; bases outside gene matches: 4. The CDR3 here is CASSAGLAGATGELFF. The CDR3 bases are TGTGCCAGCAGCGCGGGACTAGCGGGGGCGACCGGGGAGCTGTTTTTT.

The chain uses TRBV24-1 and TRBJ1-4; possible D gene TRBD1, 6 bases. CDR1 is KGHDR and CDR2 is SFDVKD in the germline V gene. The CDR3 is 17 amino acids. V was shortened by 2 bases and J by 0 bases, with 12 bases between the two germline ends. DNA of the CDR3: TGTGCCACCAGTGATTACAGGGACGGTGCAACTAATGAAAAACTGTTTTTT. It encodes CATSDYRDGATNEKLFF.

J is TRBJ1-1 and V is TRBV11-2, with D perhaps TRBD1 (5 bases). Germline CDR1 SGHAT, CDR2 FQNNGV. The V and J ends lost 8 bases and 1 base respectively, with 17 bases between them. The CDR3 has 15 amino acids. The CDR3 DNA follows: TGTGCCAGCCTTCCCCGACAGAACAAGAACACTGAAGCTTTCTTT. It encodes CASLPRQNKNTEAFF. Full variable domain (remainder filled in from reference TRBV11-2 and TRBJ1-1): EAGVAQSPRYKIIEKRQSVAFWCNPISGHATLYWYQQILGQGPKLLIQFQNNGVVDDSQLPKDRFSAERLKGVDSTLKIQPAKLEDSAVYLCASLPRQNKNTEAFFGQGTRLTVV.

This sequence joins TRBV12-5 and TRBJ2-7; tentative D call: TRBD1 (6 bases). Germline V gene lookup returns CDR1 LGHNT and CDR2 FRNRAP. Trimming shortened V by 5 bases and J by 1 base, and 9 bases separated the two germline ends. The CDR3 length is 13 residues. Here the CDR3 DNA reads TGTGCTAGTGGTCAGGGGCTTTCCTACGAGCAGTACGTC. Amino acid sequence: CASGQGLSYEQYV.

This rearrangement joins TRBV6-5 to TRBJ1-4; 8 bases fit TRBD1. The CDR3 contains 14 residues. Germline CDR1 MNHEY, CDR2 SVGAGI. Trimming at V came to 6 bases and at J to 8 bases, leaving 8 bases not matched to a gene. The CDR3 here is CASRRDRGEEKLFF. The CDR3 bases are TGTGCCAGCAGACGCGACAGGGGAGAAGAAAAACTGTTTTTT.

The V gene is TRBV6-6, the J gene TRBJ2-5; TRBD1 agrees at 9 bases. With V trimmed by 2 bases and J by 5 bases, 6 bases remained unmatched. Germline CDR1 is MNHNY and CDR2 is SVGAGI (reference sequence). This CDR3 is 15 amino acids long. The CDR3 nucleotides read TGTGCCAGCAGTTACGAGGGGACAGGGACGGAGACCCAGTACTTC. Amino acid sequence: CASSYEGTGTETQYF.

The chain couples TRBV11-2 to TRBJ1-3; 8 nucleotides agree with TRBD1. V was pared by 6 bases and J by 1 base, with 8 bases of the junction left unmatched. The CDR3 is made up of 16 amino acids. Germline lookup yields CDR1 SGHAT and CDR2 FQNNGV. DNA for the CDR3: TGTGCCAGCAGTTCCAGGGGGCGGGAATCTGGAAACACCATATATTTT. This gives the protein CASSSRGRESGNTIYF.

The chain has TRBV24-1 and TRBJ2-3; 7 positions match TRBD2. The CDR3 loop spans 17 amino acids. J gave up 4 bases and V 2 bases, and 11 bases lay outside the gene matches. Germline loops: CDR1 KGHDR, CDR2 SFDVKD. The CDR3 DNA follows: TGTGCCACCAGTGATTGGGTGGGCGGGGGTAGGGCAGATACGCAGTATTTT. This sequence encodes CATSDWVGGGRADTQYF.

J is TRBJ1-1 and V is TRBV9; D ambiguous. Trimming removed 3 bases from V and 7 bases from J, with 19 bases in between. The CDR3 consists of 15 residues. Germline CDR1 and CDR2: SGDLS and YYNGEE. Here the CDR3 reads CASSARVGGFHEAFF. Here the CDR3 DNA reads TGTGCCAGCAGCGCAAGGGTGGGCGGGTTTCATGAAGCTTTCTTT.

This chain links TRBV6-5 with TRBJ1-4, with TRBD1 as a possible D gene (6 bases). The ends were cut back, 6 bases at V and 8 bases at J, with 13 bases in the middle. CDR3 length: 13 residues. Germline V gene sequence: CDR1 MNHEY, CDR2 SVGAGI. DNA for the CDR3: TGTGCCAGCAGCTTTTCGCAGGGGGAAAAACTGTTTTTT. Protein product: CASSFSQGEKLFF.

The CDR3 sequence is CASTYPNNEQFF. The CDR3 region has the DNA TGTGCCAGCACCTATCCCAATAATGAGCAGTTCTTC. The J gene is TRBJ2-1, the V gene TRBV2; D remains unclear. Germline values: CDR1 SNHLY, CDR2 FYNNEI. The V and J ends lost 7 bases and 7 bases respectively, with 11 bases between them. This CDR3 has 12 amino acids. The full variable domain, its missing parts supplied by reference TRBV2 and TRBJ2-1, is EPEVTQTPSHQVTQMGQEVILRCVPISNHLYFYWYRQILGQKVEFLVSFYNNEISEKSEIFDDQFSVERPDGSNFTLKIRSTKLEDSAMYFCASTYPNNEQFFGPGTRLTVL.

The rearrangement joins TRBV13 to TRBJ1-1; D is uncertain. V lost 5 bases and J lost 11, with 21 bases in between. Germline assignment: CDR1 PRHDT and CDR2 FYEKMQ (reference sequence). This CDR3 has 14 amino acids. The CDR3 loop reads CASSPRREKAAAFF. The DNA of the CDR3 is TGTGCCAGCAGCCCGCGAAGAGAGAAGGCGGCCGCTTTCTTT.

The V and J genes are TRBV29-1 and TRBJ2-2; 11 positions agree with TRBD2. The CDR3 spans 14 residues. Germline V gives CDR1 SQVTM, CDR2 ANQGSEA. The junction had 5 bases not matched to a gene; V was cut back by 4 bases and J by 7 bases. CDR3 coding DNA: TGCAGCGTTGGGGGTAGCGGGAGGGGCGGGGAGCTGTTTTTT. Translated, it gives CSVGGSGRGGELFF.

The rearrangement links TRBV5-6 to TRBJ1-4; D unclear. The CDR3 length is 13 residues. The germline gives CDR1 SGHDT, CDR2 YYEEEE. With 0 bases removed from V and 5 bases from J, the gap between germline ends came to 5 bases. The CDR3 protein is CASSLEQNEKLFF. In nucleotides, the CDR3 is TGTGCCAGCAGCTTGGAACAAAATGAAAAACTGTTTTTT.

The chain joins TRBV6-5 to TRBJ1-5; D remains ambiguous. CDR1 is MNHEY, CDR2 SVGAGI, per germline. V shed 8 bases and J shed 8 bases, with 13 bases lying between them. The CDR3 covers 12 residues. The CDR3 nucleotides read TGTGCCAGCTCACACGGCGGGGAGCCCCAGCATTTT. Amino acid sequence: CASSHGGEPQHF.